This is a list of T cell receptor beta chains from one sample in a study of blood T cell repertoires in COVID-19. Profiled with immunoSEQ multiplex PCR; TCRdb holds only in-frame clones, not every one. Of under 150,000 clones listed, 69% were seen once; the top ten hold about 2.2%. Sequencing was performed on peripheral blood. Receptor source: a woman in her sixties or seventies with acute or convalescent COVID-19. Each CDR3 is given with its conserved first and last residue. The D gene is left open where the match is weak. Size is omitted from some rows. Given values are once, few, many or a class for expanded clones.

v_gene: TRBV29-1
d_gene: TRBD1
abundance: -
len: 13
j_gene: TRBJ2-7
CDR3aa: CSVAGTGGYEQYF
CDR3nt: TGCAGCGTCGCCGGGACAGGGGGATACGAGCAGTACTTC

v_gene: TRBV6-5
d_gene: TRBD1
abundance: -
len: 14
j_gene: TRBJ1-5
CDR3aa: CASSFRQGVDPQHF
CDR3nt: TGTGCCAGCAGTTTCCGACAGGGAGTGGATCCCCAGCATTTT

v_gene: TRBV7-2
d_gene: -
abundance: -
len: 15
j_gene: TRBJ2-7
CDR3aa: CASSQASAGSHEQYF
CDR3nt: TGTGCCAGCAGTCAAGCGTCGGCAGGGTCCCACGAGCAGTACTTC

v_gene: TRBV29-1
d_gene: -
abundance: -
len: 12
j_gene: TRBJ1-2
CDR3aa: CSVDRASYGYTF
CDR3nt: TGCAGCGTTGACAGGGCGAGCTATGGCTACACCTTC

v_gene: TRBV14
d_gene: -
abundance: -
len: 13
j_gene: TRBJ2-1
CDR3aa: CASSQRGWNEQFF
CDR3nt: TGTGCCAGCAGCCAAAGGGGTTGGAATGAGCAGTTCTTC

v_gene: TRBV5-4
d_gene: TRBD1
abundance: -
len: 14
j_gene: TRBJ1-1
CDR3aa: CASSWTGQGTEAFF
CDR3nt: TGTGCCAGCAGCTGGACAGGGCAGGGCACTGAAGCTTTCTTT

v_gene: TRBV5-4
d_gene: -
abundance: -
len: 14
j_gene: TRBJ2-4
CDR3aa: CASSSQGGANIQYF
CDR3nt: TGTGCCAGCAGTTCCCAGGGGGGTGCGAACATTCAGTACTTC

v_gene: TRBV7-6
d_gene: -
abundance: -
len: 13
j_gene: TRBJ2-3
CDR3aa: CASSLLDTGTQYF
CDR3nt: TGTGCCAGCAGCCTACTAGACACAGGGACGCAGTATTTT

v_gene: TRBV10-2
d_gene: TRBD1
abundance: once
len: 14
j_gene: TRBJ1-2
CDR3aa: CAVAQDRAFYGYTF
CDR3nt: TGCGCCGTTGCACAGGACAGGGCCTTTTATGGCTACACCTTC

v_gene: TRBV6-5
d_gene: -
abundance: -
len: 15
j_gene: TRBJ2-3
CDR3aa: CASSIRDFVADTQYF
CDR3nt: TGTGCCAGCAGTATTCGGGACTTTGTTGCAGATACGCAGTATTTT

v_gene: TRBV3-1/TRBV3-2
d_gene: -
abundance: -
len: 14
j_gene: TRBJ1-2
CDR3aa: CASSQTRGNYGYTF
CDR3nt: TGTGCCAGCAGCCAAACTAGGGGGAACTATGGCTACACCTTC

v_gene: TRBV28
d_gene: -
abundance: -
len: 15
j_gene: TRBJ2-7
CDR3aa: CASSSPGGKGYEQYF
CDR3nt: TGTGCCAGCAGTTCCCCCGGAGGGAAGGGCTACGAGCAGTACTTC

v_gene: TRBV23-1
d_gene: -
abundance: -
len: 17
j_gene: TRBJ2-2
CDR3aa: CASSRGVLGSNTGELFF
CDR3nt: TGCGCCAGCAGTCGGGGAGTTCTAGGATCGAACACCGGGGAGCTGTTTTTT

v_gene: TRBV5-5
d_gene: -
abundance: -
len: 15
j_gene: TRBJ1-3
CDR3aa: CASSLTGDTGNTIYF
CDR3nt: TGTGCCAGCAGCCTAACAGGTGACACTGGAAACACCATATATTTT

v_gene: TRBV27
d_gene: TRBD1
abundance: -
len: 15
j_gene: TRBJ2-7
CDR3aa: CASRIRTGALYEQYF
CDR3nt: TGTGCCAGCAGGATAAGGACAGGGGCTCTCTACGAGCAGTACTTC

v_gene: TRBV5-1
d_gene: TRBD2
abundance: -
len: 16
j_gene: TRBJ2-2
CDR3aa: CASSSTSGRGTGELFF
CDR3nt: TGCGCCAGCAGCTCCACTAGCGGGAGGGGGACCGGGGAGCTGTTTTTT

v_gene: TRBV6-5
d_gene: -
abundance: -
len: 13
j_gene: TRBJ2-1
CDR3aa: CASSLASLAEQFF
CDR3nt: TGTGCCAGCAGTTTGGCTAGCTTGGCTGAGCAGTTCTTC

v_gene: TRBV28
d_gene: -
abundance: once
len: 14
j_gene: TRBJ1-1
CDR3aa: CASSLSRDISLGLF
CDR3nt: TGTGCCAGCAGTTTAAGCCGGGACATCTCCTTAGGGCTCTTT

v_gene: TRBV11-2
d_gene: -
abundance: -
len: 13
j_gene: TRBJ1-1
CDR3aa: CASSSQENTEAFF
CDR3nt: TGTGCCAGCAGCTCCCAGGAGAACACTGAAGCTTTCTTT

v_gene: TRBV4-3
d_gene: -
abundance: -
len: 13
j_gene: TRBJ1-1
CDR3aa: CASSQDRGDEAFF
CDR3nt: TGCGCCAGCAGCCAAGATAGAGGAGATGAAGCTTTCTTT

v_gene: TRBV28
d_gene: -
abundance: -
len: 20
j_gene: TRBJ2-6
CDR3aa: CASSSRQARKTNSGANVLTF
CDR3nt: TGTGCCAGCAGCAGTCGACAGGCCCGAAAGACGAACTCTGGGGCCAACGTCCTGACTTTC

v_gene: TRBV19
d_gene: -
abundance: -
len: 14
j_gene: TRBJ1-3
CDR3aa: CASSTGYSGNTIYF
CDR3nt: TGTGCCAGTAGTACGGGTTACTCTGGAAACACCATATATTTT

v_gene: TRBV5-6
d_gene: TRBD1
abundance: -
len: 15
j_gene: TRBJ1-1
CDR3aa: CASSDRGRGNTEAFF
CDR3nt: TGTGCCAGCAGCGACAGGGGTAGGGGGAACACTGAAGCTTTCTTT

v_gene: TRBV7-2
d_gene: TRBD2
abundance: -
len: 15
j_gene: TRBJ2-3
CDR3aa: CASSTRLASTDTQYF
CDR3nt: TGTGCCAGCAGCACCCGACTAGCTAGCACAGATACGCAGTATTTT

v_gene: TRBV6-5
d_gene: TRBD2
abundance: -
len: 15
j_gene: TRBJ2-3
CDR3aa: CASSNSGSSTDTQYF
CDR3nt: TGTGCCAGCAGTAATAGCGGGAGTAGCACAGATACGCAGTATTTT

v_gene: TRBV19
d_gene: -
abundance: -
len: 15
j_gene: TRBJ1-2
CDR3aa: CASSLGQTANYGYTF
CDR3nt: TGTGCCAGTAGTCTCGGACAGACAGCTAACTATGGCTACACCTTC

v_gene: TRBV5-1
d_gene: TRBD1
abundance: -
len: 13
j_gene: TRBJ1-2
CDR3aa: CASSLGQGEGYTF
CDR3nt: TGCGCCAGCAGCTTGGGACAGGGCGAGGGCTACACCTTC

v_gene: TRBV3-1/TRBV3-2
d_gene: -
abundance: few
len: 15
j_gene: TRBJ2-1
CDR3aa: CASSQDFEPYNEQFF
CDR3nt: TGTGCCAGCAGCCAAGATTTCGAGCCCTACAATGAGCAGTTCTTC

v_gene: TRBV5-1
d_gene: TRBD2
abundance: -
len: 16
j_gene: TRBJ2-2
CDR3aa: CASSLSSSGISGELFF
CDR3nt: TGCGCCAGCAGCTTGAGTTCTAGCGGGATTTCCGGGGAGCTGTTTTTT

v_gene: TRBV2
d_gene: -
abundance: -
len: 16
j_gene: TRBJ1-6
CDR3aa: CASSERESSYNSPLHF
CDR3nt: TGTGCCAGCAGTGAAAGGGAGAGCTCCTATAATTCACCCCTCCACTTT

v_gene: TRBV13
d_gene: -
abundance: once
len: 15
j_gene: TRBJ2-5
CDR3aa: CASSLAPQSSETQYF
CDR3nt: TGTGCCAGCAGCTTAGCTCCCCAATCCAGTGAGACCCAGTACTTC

v_gene: TRBV6-5
d_gene: TRBD2
abundance: -
len: 14
j_gene: TRBJ2-3
CDR3aa: CASRGLAGMDTQYF
CDR3nt: TGTGCCAGCAGAGGACTAGCGGGAATGGATACGCAGTATTTT

v_gene: TRBV7-6
d_gene: TRBD1
abundance: once
len: 15
j_gene: TRBJ1-6
CDR3aa: CASSPGTGANSPLHF
CDR3nt: TGTGCCAGCAGCCCCGGGACAGGGGCGAATTCACCCCTCCACTTT

v_gene: TRBV20-1
d_gene: -
abundance: -
len: 14
j_gene: TRBJ2-5
CDR3aa: CSASPISRVETQYF
CDR3nt: TGCAGTGCTAGTCCGATATCCCGGGTGGAGACCCAGTACTTC

v_gene: TRBV4-2
d_gene: -
abundance: -
len: 16
j_gene: TRBJ2-2
CDR3aa: CASSPVEGANTGELFF
CDR3nt: TGTGCCAGCAGCCCCGTTGAAGGAGCGAACACCGGGGAGCTGTTTTTT

v_gene: TRBV29-1
d_gene: -
abundance: -
len: 15
j_gene: TRBJ1-5
CDR3aa: CSVVEDSLGNQPQHF
CDR3nt: TGCAGCGTTGTGGAAGACAGTCTAGGCAATCAGCCCCAGCATTTT

v_gene: TRBV15
d_gene: -
abundance: -
len: 15
j_gene: TRBJ2-7
CDR3aa: CATSRDKQGHYEQYF
CDR3nt: TGTGCCACCAGCAGAGATAAGCAGGGGCACTACGAGCAGTACTTC

v_gene: TRBV19
d_gene: TRBD1
abundance: -
len: 15
j_gene: TRBJ2-3
CDR3aa: CASSILLDRADTQYF
CDR3nt: TGTGCCAGTAGTATCTTATTGGACAGGGCAGATACGCAGTATTTT

v_gene: TRBV5-1
d_gene: TRBD1
abundance: -
len: 15
j_gene: TRBJ2-7
CDR3aa: CASSLVAGGQGEQYF
CDR3nt: TGCGCCAGCAGCTTGGTGGCAGGGGGCCAGGGCGAGCAGTACTTC

v_gene: TRBV2
d_gene: -
abundance: once
len: 11
j_gene: TRBJ1-2
CDR3aa: CASSLQYGYTF
CDR3nt: TGTGCCAGCAGTCTACAGTATGGCTACACCTTC

v_gene: TRBV9
d_gene: -
abundance: -
len: 13
j_gene: TRBJ1-2
CDR3aa: CASSVATEGGYTF
CDR3nt: TGTGCCAGCAGCGTAGCTACAGAGGGCGGCTACACCTTC

v_gene: TRBV6-4
d_gene: TRBD1
abundance: -
len: 14
j_gene: TRBJ1-1
CDR3aa: CASRGQGTNTEAFF
CDR3nt: TGTGCCAGCAGAGGACAGGGAACGAACACTGAAGCTTTCTTT

v_gene: TRBV5-1
d_gene: -
abundance: once
len: 18
j_gene: TRBJ1-2
CDR3aa: CASSPSGVGIALNYGYTF
CDR3nt: TGCGCCAGCAGCCCGTCGGGAGTGGGTATTGCTTTGAACTATGGCTACACCTTC

v_gene: TRBV30
d_gene: -
abundance: -
len: 13
j_gene: TRBJ1-1
CDR3aa: CAWRLTGNTEAFF
CDR3nt: TGTGCCTGGAGGCTGACAGGGAACACTGAAGCTTTCTTT

v_gene: TRBV4-3
d_gene: -
abundance: -
len: 18
j_gene: TRBJ2-2
CDR3aa: CASSQDRPNQGFTGELFF
CDR3nt: TGCGCCAGCAGCCAAGATAGACCGAACCAGGGGTTTACCGGGGAGCTGTTTTTT

v_gene: TRBV7-2
d_gene: TRBD2
abundance: -
len: 14
j_gene: TRBJ2-1
CDR3aa: CASSKGLAGAEQFF
CDR3nt: TGTGCCAGCAGCAAGGGACTAGCGGGAGCTGAGCAGTTCTTC